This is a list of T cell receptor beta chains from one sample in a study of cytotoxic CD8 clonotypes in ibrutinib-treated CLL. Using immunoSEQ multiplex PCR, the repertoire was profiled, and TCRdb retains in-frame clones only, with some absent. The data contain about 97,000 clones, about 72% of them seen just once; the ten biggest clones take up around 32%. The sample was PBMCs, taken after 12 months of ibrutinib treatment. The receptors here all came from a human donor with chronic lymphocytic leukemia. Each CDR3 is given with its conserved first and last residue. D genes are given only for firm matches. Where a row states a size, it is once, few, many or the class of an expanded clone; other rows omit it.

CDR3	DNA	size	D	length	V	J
CASSFRTSSYEQYF	TGTGCCAGCAGCTTTCGGACTAGCAGCTACGAGCAGTACTTC	-	TRBD2	14	TRBV7-2	TRBJ2-7
CASSYGQGPYF	TGTGCCAGCAGTTACGGACAGGGCCCGTACTTC	-	TRBD1	11	TRBV6-5	TRBJ2-4
CATTGLNEQFF	TGTGCCACTACCGGGCTTAATGAGCAGTTCTTC	-	-	11	TRBV6-6	TRBJ2-1
CASSQSGFVGTDTQYF	TGCGCCAGCAGCCAAAGTGGATTCGTGGGCACAGATACGCAGTATTTT	-	-	16	TRBV5-1	TRBJ2-3
CASSLLNTEAFF	TGTGCCAGCAGCTTACTGAACACTGAAGCTTTCTTT	-	-	12	TRBV7-2	TRBJ1-1
CASSTSGAATDTQYF	TGTGCCAGTAGTACGTCTGGGGCCGCCACAGATACGCAGTATTTT	-	-	15	TRBV19	TRBJ2-3
CASSQTLGVRTDTQYF	TGTGCCAGCAGTCAAACCCTAGGGGTCAGAACAGATACGCAGTATTTT	-	-	16	TRBV27	TRBJ2-3
CSVLESQSSYEQYF	TGCAGCGTCCTGGAGAGCCAGAGCTCCTACGAGCAGTACTTC	-	-	14	TRBV29-1	TRBJ2-7
CASSLDRYSYEQYF	TGCGCCAGCAGCTTGGACCGATACTCCTACGAGCAGTACTTC	many	-	14	TRBV5-1	TRBJ2-7
CAISGAREQPQHF	TGTGCCATCAGTGGGGCCAGGGAACAGCCCCAGCATTTT	-	-	13	TRBV10-3	TRBJ1-5
CASSVDRGNQPQHF	TGTGCCAGCAGTGTAGACAGGGGTAATCAGCCCCAGCATTTT	-	TRBD1	14	TRBV6-1	TRBJ1-5
CASRDLAVSYNEQFF	TGTGCCAGCAGAGACTTAGCGGTCTCCTACAATGAGCAGTTCTTC	-	-	15	TRBV6-6	TRBJ2-1
CASNIRGGNQPQHF	TGTGCCAGCAATATCAGGGGGGGCAATCAGCCCCAGCATTTT	-	TRBD1	14	TRBV6-1	TRBJ1-5
CASRNSLAGEEEQYF	TGTGCCAGCAGAAACTCACTAGCGGGGGAAGAGGAGCAGTACTTC	-	TRBD2	15	TRBV27	TRBJ2-7
CASSAQGAAEQFF	TGTGCCAGCAGTGCACAGGGGGCGGCTGAGCAGTTCTTC	-	TRBD1	13	TRBV6-4	TRBJ2-1
CSVVDRGRETQYF	TGCAGCGTGGTGGACAGGGGGCGAGAGACCCAGTACTTC	-	TRBD1	13	TRBV29-1	TRBJ2-5
CASSPRQGPVETQYF	TGTGCCAGCTCACCTCGACAGGGTCCGGTGGAGACCCAGTACTTC	-	TRBD1	15	TRBV18	TRBJ2-5
CASSLGGSPLHF	TGTGCCAGCAGCTTAGGTGGATCACCCCTCCACTTT	-	-	12	TRBV7-9	TRBJ1-6
CASSPGSFEEQYF	TGTGCTAGCAGCCCCGGGTCCTTCGAGGAGCAGTACTTC	-	-	13	TRBV7-6	TRBJ2-7
CASSPPGPDSPLHF	TGTGCCAGCAGCCCTCCAGGGCCGGATTCACCCCTCCACTTT	-	-	14	TRBV5-4	TRBJ1-6
CASSPRGDESYTF	TGTGCCAGCAGCCCCCGGGGCGACGAGAGCTACACCTTC	-	-	13	TRBV7-9	TRBJ1-2
CASSQGGQSNVLTF	TGCGCCAGCAGCCAAGGGGGCCAGTCTAACGTCCTGACTTTC	-	-	14	TRBV4-1	TRBJ2-6
CASSAAGTGGDTQYF	TGTGCCAGCAGTGCGGCCGGGACAGGGGGTGATACGCAGTATTTT	-	TRBD1	15	TRBV28	TRBJ2-3